Listed here are 17 T cell receptor beta chains from one sample, sequenced in a study of shared T cell receptors in the human thymus. The repertoire was sequenced with immunoSEQ multiplex PCR; TCRdb's copy has only in-frame clones and lacks some. The sample lists roughly 500,000 clones, around 78% occurring once. The sample also formed part of further work on human thymus T cells.

Sequencing was performed on thymocytes. The receptor source for this set is a boy under two years old with a congenital heart defect.

The rearrangement links TRBV27 to TRBJ1-1, with 7 bases matching TRBD1. The CDR3 runs to 12 residues. Losses at the gene ends were 4 bases for V and 7 bases for J; bases not matched to a gene: 3. Germline assignment: CDR1 MNHEY and CDR2 SMNVEV (reference sequence). The CDR3 loop is CASSSGDSEAFF. As DNA, the CDR3 is TGTGCCAGCAGTTCGGGGGACAGTGAAGCTTTCTTT.

The chain links TRBV6-1 to TRBJ2-4; possible D gene TRBD2, 5 bases. V was cut by 7 bases and J by 4 bases, with 8 bases left in between. This CDR3 is 12 amino acids long. Germline V gene data show CDR1 as MNHNS and CDR2 as SASEGT. CDR3 sequence reads: CASTWRKNIQYF. CDR3 DNA sequence: TGTGCCAGCACCTGGAGGAAAAACATTCAGTACTTC.

The rearrangement joins TRBV6-6 to TRBJ1-1; D not certain. Trimming stripped 4 bases from V and 4 bases from J, with 7 bases between. The germline V gene has CDR1 MNHNY and CDR2 SVGAGI (reference sequence). The CDR3 runs 12 residues. CDR3 loop: CASSWRVTEAFF. The CDR3 nucleotides are TGTGCCAGCAGTTGGCGGGTCACTGAAGCTTTCTTT.

This chain joins TRBV5-1 and TRBJ2-7; 8 bases align to TRBD1. V lost 0 bases and J lost 4; bases outside the gene matches: 6. Germline CDR1 and CDR2: SGHRS and YFSETQ. This CDR3 contains 15 residues. CDR3 amino acids: CASSLAGQGRYEQYF. Here the CDR3 DNA reads TGCGCCAGCAGCTTGGCAGGACAGGGTAGGTACGAGCAGTACTTC. The full variable domain, with the rest looked up from reference TRBV5-1 and TRBJ2-7, is KAGVTQTPRYLIKTRGQQVTLSCSPISGHRSVSWYQQTPGQGLQFLFEYFSETQRNKGNFPGRFSGRQFSNSRSEMNVSTLELGDSALYLCASSLAGQGRYEQYFGPGTRLTVT.

This clone was seen only a few times. The chain links TRBV19 to TRBJ2-1; 14 bases align to TRBD2. Looked up from germline, CDR1 is LNHDA and CDR2 is SQIVND (reference sequence). The ends lost 5 bases at V and 7 bases at J; junction bases unmatched: 7. The CDR3 spans 16 residues. This CDR3 is CASSSPTSGRANEQFF. The CDR3 coding sequence is TGTGCCAGTAGTTCACCGACTAGCGGGAGGGCAAATGAGCAGTTCTTC.

The chain employs TRBV5-1 and TRBJ2-7; a weak D match, TRBD2 (6 bases). The germline CDR1 and CDR2 sequences are SGHRS and YFSETQ. Trimming removed 0 bases at V and 4 bases at J, with 14 bases between. The CDR3 spans 15 residues. The CDR3 loop is CASSLGEASAYEQYF. The CDR3 region has the DNA TGCGCCAGCAGCTTGGGGGAGGCTAGCGCGTACGAGCAGTACTTC.

The V call is TRBV15, the J call TRBJ2-3; TRBD1 agrees at 7 bases. The CDR3 totals 15 residues. The J segment lost 1 base and the V segment lost 1 base, leaving 2 bases of the junction unmatched. Looked up from germline, CDR1 is LNHNV and CDR2 is YYDKDF (reference sequence). The CDR3 loop is CATSRVGTGTDTQYF. The CDR3 DNA is TGTGCCACCAGCAGAGTAGGGACAGGCACAGATACGCAGTATTTT.

V gene TRBV19 combines with J gene TRBJ2-7, with 7 nucleotides matching TRBD1. Losses at the gene ends were 1 base for V and 3 bases for J; bases not matched to a gene: 9. The CDR3 covers 16 residues. Germline V CDR1 and CDR2: LNHDA, SQIVND (reference sequence). The CDR3 sequence is CASSIGLGQRYYEQYF. As DNA, the CDR3 is TGTGCCAGTAGTATAGGGTTGGGACAGAGGTACTACGAGCAGTACTTC.

This clone was found a few times. The chain carries TRBV7-8 and TRBJ2-7; 11 nucleotides line up with TRBD2. Germline V lookup: CDR1 SGHVS, CDR2 FQNEAQ. V shed 5 bases and J 3 bases; nucleotides not matched to a gene: 6. This CDR3 region has 15 residues. The CDR3 nucleotides are TGTGCCAGCAGCGCACCGGGACTAGCGGTCTACGAGCAGTACTTC. It is translated as CASSAPGLAVYEQYF. Variable domain in full (rest from reference TRBV7-8 and TRBJ2-7): GAGVSQSPRYKVAKRGQDVALRCDPISGHVSLFWYQQALGQGPEFLTYFQNEAQLDKSGLPSDRFFAERPEGSVSTLKIQRTQQEDSAVYLCASSAPGLAVYEQYFGPGTRLTVT.

The genes are TRBV6-4 and TRBJ1-2; 8 bases agree with TRBD1. The V gene's germline CDR1 is MRHNA and CDR2 SNTAGT. The CDR3 runs to 14 residues. The V segment lost 3 bases and the J segment 5 bases; nucleotides outside the gene matches: 5. The CDR3 region has the DNA TGTGCCAGCAGTGAATTGGGACAGGAGTATGGCTACACCTTC. As protein: CASSELGQEYGYTF.

The chain joins TRBV5-1 to TRBJ2-2, with 8 bases lining up with TRBD2. Trimming cost V 0 bases and J 1 base; bases outside gene matches: 8. Germline CDR1 reads SGHRS; CDR2 reads YFSETQ. CDR3 length: 18 amino acids. The CDR3 nucleotides are TGCGCCAGCAGCTTGGACTTACGGGAGGGTCGGAACACCGGGGAGCTGTTTTTT. Its protein is CASSLDLREGRNTGELFF.

This chain connects TRBV27 to TRBJ2-1; 8 nucleotides agree with TRBD1. This CDR3 contains 16 residues. Germline CDR1 MNHEY, CDR2 SMNVEV (reference sequence). V lost 5 bases to trimming and J lost 4 bases; unmatched junction nucleotides: 10. CDR3 in DNA: TGTGCCAGCAGTCTTGGTAGAGACAGGGGTTACAATGAGCAGTTCTTC. It yields the protein CASSLGRDRGYNEQFF.

The chain couples TRBV10-2 to TRBJ2-7; perhaps TRBD1 as D (6 bases). Germline V gene data show CDR1 as WSHSY and CDR2 as SAAADI. Trimming left V 2 bases short and J 9 bases short, with 8 bases between. CDR3 length equals 11 residues. CDR3 region: CASSEGRGQYF. The CDR3 DNA sequence: TGCGCCAGCAGTGAGGGCAGGGGGCAGTACTTC.

The rearrangement joins TRBV5-6 to TRBJ2-5; D gene ambiguous. Germline V gene sequence: CDR1 SGHDT, CDR2 YYEEEE. The V gene lost 0 bases and the J gene lost 3 bases, with 9 bases spanning the gap. This CDR3 region has 14 residues. The CDR3 coding sequence is TGTGCCAGCAGCTTGGCTCACAGCAAAGAGACCCAGTACTTC. Encoded protein: CASSLAHSKETQYF.

This clone was recorded once. The chain carries TRBV5-8 and TRBJ2-5; 14 bases match TRBD2. V trimming: 4 bases; J trimming: 5 bases; junction bases outside the gene matches: 16. Germline assignment: CDR1 SGHTS and CDR2 YDEGEE. CDR3 length: 19 amino acids. The CDR3 reads CASSPPKTSGRASWETQYF. CDR3 DNA: TGTGCCAGCAGCCCTCCGAAGACTAGCGGGAGGGCCAGTTGGGAGACCCAGTACTTC.

The rearrangement links TRBV19 to TRBJ1-3, with D possibly matching TRBD1 (6 bases). Deletions cut 4 bases from V and 4 bases from J, with 23 bases between. Germline V gene sequence: CDR1 LNHDA, CDR2 SQIVND (reference sequence). The CDR3 sequence is 18 residues long. CDR3 region: CASSRHGDTVRRGNTIYF. The DNA for the CDR3 is TGTGCCAGTAGTAGGCATGGGGACACAGTGCGGCGGGGAAACACCATATATTTT. The full variable domain, its missing parts supplied by reference TRBV19 and TRBJ1-3, is DGGITQSPKYLFRKEGQNVTLSCEQNLNHDAMYWYRQDPGQGLRLIYYSQIVNDFQKGDIAEGYSVSREKKESFPLTVTSAQKNPTAFYLCASSRHGDTVRRGNTIYFGEGSWLTVV.

CDR3 loop: CATGTGNTIYF. The CDR3 DNA reads TGTGCCACCGGGACTGGAAACACCATATATTTT. The chain combines TRBV27 with TRBJ1-3; the D is unclear. CDR3 length equals 11 residues. The V gene lost 10 bases and the J gene lost 2 bases, with 6 bases spanning the gap. CDR1 and CDR2 (germline): MNHEY, SMNVEV (reference sequence).